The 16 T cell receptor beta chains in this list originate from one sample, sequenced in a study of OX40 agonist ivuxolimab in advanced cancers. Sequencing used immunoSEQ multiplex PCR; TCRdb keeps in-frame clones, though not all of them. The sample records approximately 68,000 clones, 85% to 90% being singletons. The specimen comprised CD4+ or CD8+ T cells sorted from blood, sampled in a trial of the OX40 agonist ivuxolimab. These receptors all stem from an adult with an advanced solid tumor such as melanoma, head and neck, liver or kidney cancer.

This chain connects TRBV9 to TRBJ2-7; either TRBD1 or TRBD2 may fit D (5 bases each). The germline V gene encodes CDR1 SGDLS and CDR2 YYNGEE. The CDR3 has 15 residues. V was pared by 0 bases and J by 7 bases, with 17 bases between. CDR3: CASSVGWGPSGEQYF. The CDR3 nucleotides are TGTGCCAGCAGCGTAGGATGGGGACCCTCCGGTGAGCAGTACTTC.

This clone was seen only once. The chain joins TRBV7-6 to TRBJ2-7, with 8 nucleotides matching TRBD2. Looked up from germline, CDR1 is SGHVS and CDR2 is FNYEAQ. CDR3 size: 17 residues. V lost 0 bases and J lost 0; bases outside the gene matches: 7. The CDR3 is CASSLAASGGFSYEQYF. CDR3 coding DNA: TGTGCCAGCAGCTTAGCCGCCAGCGGGGGATTCTCCTACGAGCAGTACTTC.

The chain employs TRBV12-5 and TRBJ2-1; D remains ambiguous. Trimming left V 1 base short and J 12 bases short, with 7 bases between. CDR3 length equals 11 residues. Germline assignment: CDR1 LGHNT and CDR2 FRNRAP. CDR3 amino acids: CASGLEAVQFF. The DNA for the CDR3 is TGTGCTAGTGGTTTGGAAGCTGTGCAGTTCTTC.

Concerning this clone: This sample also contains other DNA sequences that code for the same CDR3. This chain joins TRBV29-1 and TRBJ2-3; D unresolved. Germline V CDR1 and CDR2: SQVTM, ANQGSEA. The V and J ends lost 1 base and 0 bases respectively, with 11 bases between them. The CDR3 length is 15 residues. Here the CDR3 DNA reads TGCAGCGTTGAAGTCTTTAGTCGTAGCACAGATACGCAGTATTTT. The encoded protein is CSVEVFSRSTDTQYF.

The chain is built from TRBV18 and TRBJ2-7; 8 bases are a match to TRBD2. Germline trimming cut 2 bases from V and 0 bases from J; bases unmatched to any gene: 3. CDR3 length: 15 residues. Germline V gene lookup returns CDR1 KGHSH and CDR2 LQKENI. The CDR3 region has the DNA TGTGCCAGCTCACCAGGCGGGGGGAGCTCCTACGAGCAGTACTTC. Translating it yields CASSPGGGSSYEQYF.

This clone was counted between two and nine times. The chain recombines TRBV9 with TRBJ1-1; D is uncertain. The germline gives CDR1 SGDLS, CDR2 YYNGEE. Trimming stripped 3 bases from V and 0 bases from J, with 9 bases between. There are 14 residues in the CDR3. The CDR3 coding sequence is TGTGCCAGCAGCGGAGGGCTTCTGAACACTGAAGCTTTCTTT. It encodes CASSGGLLNTEAFF.

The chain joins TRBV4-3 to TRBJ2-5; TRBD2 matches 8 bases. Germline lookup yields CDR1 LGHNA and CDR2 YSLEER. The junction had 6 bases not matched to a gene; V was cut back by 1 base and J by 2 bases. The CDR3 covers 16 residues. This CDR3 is CASSQGPAGEQETQYF. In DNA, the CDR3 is TGCGCCAGCAGCCAAGGTCCAGCGGGAGAACAAGAGACCCAGTACTTC.

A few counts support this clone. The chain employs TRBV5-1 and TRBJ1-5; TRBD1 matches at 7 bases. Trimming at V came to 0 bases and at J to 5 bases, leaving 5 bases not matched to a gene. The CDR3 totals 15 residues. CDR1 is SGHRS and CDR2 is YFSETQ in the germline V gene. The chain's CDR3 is CASSLGDSIDQPQHF. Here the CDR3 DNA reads TGCGCCAGCAGCTTGGGGGACAGCATCGATCAGCCCCAGCATTTT.

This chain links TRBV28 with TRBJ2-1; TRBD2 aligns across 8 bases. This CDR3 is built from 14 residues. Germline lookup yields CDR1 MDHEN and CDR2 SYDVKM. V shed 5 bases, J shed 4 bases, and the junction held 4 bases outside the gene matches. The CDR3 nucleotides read TGTGCCAGCAGTCCGGGGGGGCGTTACAATGAGCAGTTCTTC. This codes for CASSPGGRYNEQFF.

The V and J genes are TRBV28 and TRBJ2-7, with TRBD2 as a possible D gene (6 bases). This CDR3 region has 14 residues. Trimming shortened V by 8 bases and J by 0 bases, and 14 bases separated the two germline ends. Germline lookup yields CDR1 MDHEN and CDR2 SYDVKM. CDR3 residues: CASVPAGSSYEQYF. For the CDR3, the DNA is TGTGCCAGCGTACCCGCCGGGAGCTCCTACGAGCAGTACTTC.

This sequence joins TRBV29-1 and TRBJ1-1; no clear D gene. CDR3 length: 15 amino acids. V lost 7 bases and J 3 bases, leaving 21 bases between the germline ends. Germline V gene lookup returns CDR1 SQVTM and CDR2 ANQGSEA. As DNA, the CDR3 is TGCAGCGGGGTCCGACTCTCCTGGACGGACACTGAAGCTTTCTTT. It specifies CSGVRLSWTDTEAFF.

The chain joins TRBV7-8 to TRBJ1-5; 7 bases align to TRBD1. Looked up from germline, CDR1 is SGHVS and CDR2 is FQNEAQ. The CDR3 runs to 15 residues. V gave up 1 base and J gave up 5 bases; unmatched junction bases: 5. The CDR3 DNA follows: TGTGCCAGCAGCTTAGATTCAGGGGGAGATCAGCCCCAGCATTTT. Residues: CASSLDSGGDQPQHF. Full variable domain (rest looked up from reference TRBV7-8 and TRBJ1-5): GAGVSQSPRYKVAKRGQDVALRCDPISGHVSLFWYQQALGQGPEFLTYFQNEAQLDKSGLPSDRFFAERPEGSVSTLKIQRTQQEDSAVYLCASSLDSGGDQPQHFGDGTRLSIL.

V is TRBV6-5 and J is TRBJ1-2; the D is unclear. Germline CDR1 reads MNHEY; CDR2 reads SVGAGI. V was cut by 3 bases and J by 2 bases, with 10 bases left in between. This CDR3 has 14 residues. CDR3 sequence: CASSYSSQNYGYTF. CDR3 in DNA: TGTGCCAGCAGTTATAGTTCGCAGAACTATGGCTACACCTTC.

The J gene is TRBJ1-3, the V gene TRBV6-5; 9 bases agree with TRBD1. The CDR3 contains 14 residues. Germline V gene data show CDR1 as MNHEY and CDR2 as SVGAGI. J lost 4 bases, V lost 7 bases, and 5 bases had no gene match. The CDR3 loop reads CASMLGTGGNTIYF. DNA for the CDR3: TGTGCCAGCATGTTAGGGACAGGGGGAAACACCATATATTTT.

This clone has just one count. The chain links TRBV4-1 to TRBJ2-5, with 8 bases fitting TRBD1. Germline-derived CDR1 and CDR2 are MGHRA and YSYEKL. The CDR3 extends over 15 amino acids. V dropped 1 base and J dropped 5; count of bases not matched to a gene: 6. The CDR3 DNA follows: TGCGCCAGCAGCCAAGTGTTGGACAGGGCGGAGACCCAGTACTTC. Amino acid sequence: CASSQVLDRAETQYF.

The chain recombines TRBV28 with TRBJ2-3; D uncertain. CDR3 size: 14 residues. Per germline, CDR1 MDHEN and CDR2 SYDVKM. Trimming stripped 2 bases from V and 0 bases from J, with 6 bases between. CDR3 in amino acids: CASSLTGSTDTQYF. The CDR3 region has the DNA TGTGCCAGCAGTTTAACTGGGAGCACAGATACGCAGTATTTT.